This TCR beta chain was recovered during a study of response to subunit inactivated influenza vaccine. TCRdb redid the calling of the RT-PCR reads with MiXCR, one entry per CDR3 protein. Of approximately 500,000 distinct CDR3 sequences listed, roughly 15% are singletons. There are 15 residues in the CDR3. After removal of 5 bases from V and 7 bases from J, the junction contained 11 bases not matched to a gene. CDR1 and CDR2 (germline): SGHAT, FQNNGV. Study-wide findings and caveats: Few new T cells, the authors suggested, are recruited by each seasonal influenza vaccination.

Concerning this clonotype: Its antigen is unidentified.

The sample was PBMCs from blood, taken about 12 days after vaccination. The chain carries TRBV11-2 and TRBJ2-7; 10 positions agree with TRBD1. The source is a man aged 45-65 years who received an inactivated influenza vaccine. The CDR3: CASSEGTGAHGEQYF. CDR3 nucleotides: TGTGCCAGCAGCGAAGGGACAGGGGCCCACGGGGAGCAGTACTTC.